The 32 T cell receptor beta chains reported below all come from one sample, sequenced in a study of cytomegalovirus exposure and HLA in healthy donors. Amplification used 60 Vbeta primers and 13 Jbeta primers. Assay: immunoSEQ multiplex PCR; the TCRdb copy retains only in-frame clones and omits some. Counted here are 95,000 to 150,000 clones, approximately 79% occurring once; the ten biggest clones make up around 4%. Sequenced: PBMCs. The receptors originated from a man aged 30 to 45 in good health and CMV-seronegative.

This clone was seen a single time. V and J are TRBV19 and TRBJ2-7, with 13 nucleotides matching TRBD2. The germline gives CDR1 LNHDA, CDR2 SQIVND (reference sequence). There are 18 residues in the CDR3. J lost 6 bases, V lost 5 bases, and 16 bases had no gene match. CDR3 protein: CASSEGGGGLAGVGEQYF. Written as DNA, the CDR3 is TGTGCCAGTAGTGAAGGGGGCGGAGGACTAGCGGGGGTCGGCGAGCAGTACTTC.

V gene TRBV19 combines with J gene TRBJ2-7; a possible D gene is TRBD1 (6 bases). The germline V gene encodes CDR1 LNHDA and CDR2 SQIVND (reference sequence). This CDR3 comprises 17 residues. With 0 bases removed from V and 6 bases from J, the gap between germline ends came to 21 bases. The CDR3 is CASSIDQATGIVGEQYF. CDR3 DNA sequence: TGTGCCAGTAGTATAGACCAGGCCACAGGGATCGTCGGCGAGCAGTACTTC.

This clone was found once. Germline is not matched at one junction end, which may reflect a read error. The chain couples TRBV7-9 to TRBJ2-5; D is perhaps TRBD1 (5 bases). The CDR3 totals 15 residues. Germline CDR1 is SEHNR and CDR2 is FQNEAQ (reference sequence). The CDR3 here is CSSSQPAKQEETQYF. The CDR3 region has the DNA TGTTCCAGCAGCCAACCGGCCAAACAGGAAGAGACCCAGTACTTC.

This chain connects TRBV11-3 to TRBJ1-6; unclear D gene. In germline, CDR1 is SGHNT, CDR2 YENEEA. This CDR3 comprises 16 residues. V was cut by 3 bases and J by 0 bases, with 9 bases left in between. CDR3: CASSFSSGSYNSPLHF. The CDR3 nucleotides read TGTGCCAGCAGCTTTTCTTCAGGCTCCTATAATTCACCCCTCCACTTT.

V usage is TRBV7-3 and J usage is TRBJ2-7; D remains ambiguous. The CDR3 sequence is 13 residues long. Per the germline V gene, CDR1 is SGHTA and CDR2 is FQGTGA. The V and J ends lost 2 bases and 4 bases respectively, with 9 bases between them. CDR3 protein: CASSLLGSYEQYF. The DNA of the CDR3 is TGTGCCAGCAGCTTATTGGGCAGTTACGAGCAGTACTTC.

At least ten counts were recorded for this clone. The same CDR3 is also encoded by other DNA sequences in this sample. The gene calls are TRBV6-1 and TRBJ2-5; 12 positions agree with TRBD2. The CDR3 runs 15 residues. CDR1 and CDR2 (germline): MNHNS, SASEGT. The V gene end was trimmed by 2 bases and the J gene end by 2 bases; junction bases not matched to a gene: 0. This CDR3 is CASSELAGGQETQYF. The CDR3 coding sequence is TGTGCCAGCAGTGAACTAGCGGGGGGGCAAGAGACCCAGTACTTC.

The chain uses TRBV6-5 and TRBJ1-5, with D perhaps TRBD1 (5 bases). Trimming took off 2 bases at V and 7 bases at J, with 12 bases between the two ends. The CDR3 has 14 residues. From germline, CDR1 is MNHEY and CDR2 SVGAGI. Written as DNA, the CDR3 is TGTGCCAGCAGTTACGGTGGGGCGCAGCAGCCCCAGCATTTT. Its translation is CASSYGGAQQPQHF.

This clone occurred a few times. The rearrangement uses TRBV28 and TRBJ2-1; 13 positions agree with TRBD2. CDR3 length: 15 amino acids. Germline CDR1 MDHEN, CDR2 SYDVKM. V dropped 7 bases and J dropped 9; count of bases not matched to a gene: 9. CDR3 sequence: CASIRTSGGEGEQFF. The CDR3 coding sequence is TGTGCCAGCATTCGGACTAGCGGGGGAGAGGGTGAGCAGTTCTTC.

The chain has TRBV2 and TRBJ2-3, with TRBD2 identical over 11 bases. Unmatched junction bases numbered 10, after V lost 6 bases and J lost 5 bases. Per germline, CDR1 SNHLY and CDR2 FYNNEI. This CDR3 has 16 residues. CDR3 in amino acids: CASSLSSGGAVDTQYF. The CDR3 DNA sequence: TGTGCCAGCAGCCTCAGTAGCGGGGGGGCGGTAGATACGCAGTATTTT.

A single count supports this clone. The chain links TRBV2 to TRBJ2-2; no firm D call. The V gene's germline CDR1 is SNHLY and CDR2 FYNNEI. The V gene lost 7 bases and the J gene lost 4 bases, with 13 bases spanning the gap. The CDR3 sequence is 14 residues long. The CDR3 loop reads CASKTDSGTGELFF. As DNA, the CDR3 is TGTGCCAGCAAAACTGATTCTGGCACCGGGGAGCTGTTTTTT.

The chain joins TRBV5-1 to TRBJ2-3, with D perhaps matching TRBD1 (5 bases). The CDR3 sequence is 14 residues long. V lost 4 bases to trimming and J lost 6 bases, with 15 bases between them. Germline CDR1 SGHRS, CDR2 YFSETQ. The CDR3 is CASSPGGAWDTQYF. The DNA for the CDR3 is TGCGCCAGCAGCCCGGGTGGGGCCTGGGATACGCAGTATTTT.

The genes are TRBV7-9 and TRBJ2-3, with a weak D call TRBD1 (5 bases). CDR3 length: 13 residues. V was clipped by 7 bases and J by 3 bases, with 11 bases between them. Germline-derived CDR1 and CDR2 are SEHNR and FQNEAQ (reference sequence). The CDR3 reads CASTRPGTDTQYF. The CDR3 DNA reads TGTGCCAGCACCCGGCCAGGGACAGATACGCAGTATTTT.

The chain has TRBV9 and TRBJ2-7; 9 bases are shared with TRBD2. The CDR3 length is 14 residues. The trim removed 4 bases at V and 5 bases at J, leaving 7 bases unmatched. The V gene's germline CDR1 is SGDLS and CDR2 YYNGEE. CDR3 nucleotides: TGTGCCAGCAGCCCCAGCGGGGGGATCAACGAGCAGTACTTC. It translates to CASSPSGGINEQYF.

There are a few counts of this clone. This CDR3 reads CASINMNTEAFF. DNA of the CDR3: TGTGCCAGCATCAACATGAACACTGAAGCTTTCTTT. The chain has TRBV6-1 and TRBJ1-1; D not resolved. This CDR3 is built from 12 residues. Germline values: CDR1 MNHNS, CDR2 SASEGT. Trimming took off 7 bases at V and 0 bases at J, with 6 bases between the two ends.

The chain has TRBV28 and TRBJ1-1, with TRBD1 identical over 9 bases. Trimming cost V 4 bases and J 11 bases; bases outside gene matches: 17. The CDR3 spans 16 residues. The germline CDR1 and CDR2 sequences are MDHEN and SYDVKM. CDR3 in DNA: TGTGCCAGCAGTTCCATTAAAAAGAACAGGGGGCCGTTGGCTTTCTTT. It is translated as CASSSIKKNRGPLAFF.

The sample holds one count of this clone. V and J are TRBV15 and TRBJ2-3; tentative D call: TRBD2 (5 bases). This CDR3 comprises 14 residues. Germline CDR1 is LNHNV and CDR2 is YYDKDF (reference sequence). Trimming took 5 bases from V and 0 from J, leaving 9 bases between them. The CDR3 sequence is CATSLRTSTDTQYF. The DNA for the CDR3 is TGTGCCACCAGCCTCCGGACTAGCACAGATACGCAGTATTTT.

The rearrangement uses TRBV9 and TRBJ2-5; 9 bases line up with TRBD2. The J call may be mistaken, given a closer DNA end match to TRBJ2-7. The germline V gene has CDR1 SGDLS and CDR2 YYNGEE. There are 13 residues in the CDR3. The CDR3: CASGGLASYEQYF. The DNA of the CDR3 is TGTGCCAGCGGGGGACTAGCTAGCTACGAGCAGTACTTC.

V gene TRBV6-5 combines with J gene TRBJ2-7; D uncertain. CDR1 and CDR2 (germline): MNHEY, SVGAGI. The CDR3 spans 13 residues. V lost 2 bases, J lost 2 bases, and 7 bases lay in between. CDR3 bases: TGTGCCAGCAGTTACATCGAGACCTACGAGCAGTACTTC. Its translation is CASSYIETYEQYF.

This clone showed up just a few times. This sequence joins TRBV7-9 and TRBJ2-1; 9 bases match TRBD1. The V gene end was trimmed by 4 bases and the J gene end by 15 bases; junction bases not matched to a gene: 10. The CDR3 runs 13 residues. Germline V gives CDR1 SEHNR, CDR2 FQNEAQ (reference sequence). For the CDR3, the DNA is TGTGCCAGCAGCTCCCGCCGGACAGGGGATCTGTTCTTC. Translated, it gives CASSSRRTGDLFF.

The chain recombines TRBV9 with TRBJ1-3; D perhaps matches TRBD1 (6 bases). Germline V gene sequence: CDR1 SGDLS, CDR2 YYNGEE. Trimming left V 0 bases short and J 0 bases short, with 13 bases between. The CDR3 has 17 residues. CDR3: CASSVATGISSGNTIYF. For the CDR3, the DNA is TGTGCCAGCAGCGTAGCTACAGGGATAAGCTCTGGAAACACCATATATTTT.

The chain employs TRBV6-1 and TRBJ1-5, with 9 bases identical to TRBD1. CDR3 length: 15 amino acids. The V gene's germline CDR1 is MNHNS and CDR2 SASEGT. Trimming cost V 2 bases and J 5 bases; bases outside gene matches: 4. CDR3 in DNA: TGTGCCAGCAGTGAAATGACAGGGGGACATCAGCCCCAGCATTTT. It encodes CASSEMTGGHQPQHF.

There are a few counts of this clone. J is TRBJ2-7 and V is TRBV27; TRBD2 might be the D (6 bases). The CDR3 length is 14 residues. CDR1 is MNHEY and CDR2 is SMNVEV in the germline V gene (reference sequence). Trimming stripped 5 bases from V and 3 bases from J, with 14 bases between. CDR3 region: CASSPSAVSYEQYF. The CDR3, as DNA: TGTGCCAGCAGTCCTAGCGCGGTGAGCTACGAGCAGTACTTC.

The chain links TRBV11-2 to TRBJ2-1, with 12 bases aligning to TRBD2. CDR1 and CDR2 (germline): SGHAT, FQNNGV. The CDR3 runs 16 residues. Trimming cost V 3 bases and J 3 bases; bases outside gene matches: 3. CDR3 in DNA: TGTGCCAGCAGCTTGCTAGCGGGGGGGGACTACAATGAGCAGTTCTTC. Residues: CASSLLAGGDYNEQFF.

This sequence joins TRBV7-8 and TRBJ2-7, with 8 nucleotides matching TRBD1. The V and J ends lost 4 bases and 6 bases, in that order; junction bases with no gene match: 8. CDR1 is SGHVS, CDR2 FQNEAQ, per germline. The CDR3 length is 14 residues. CDR3 loop: CASSSPRTGLEQYF. The CDR3 DNA reads as TGTGCCAGCAGCTCCCCGCGGACAGGGCTCGAGCAGTACTTC.

The rearrangement links TRBV6-1 to TRBJ1-1; D unclear. The CDR3 spans 12 residues. Trimming left V 10 bases short and J 1 base short, with 10 bases between. Germline V gene data show CDR1 as MNHNS and CDR2 as SASEGT. The CDR3 DNA is TGTGCCAACGGTCAAGAGAACACTGAAGCTTTCTTT. It is translated as CANGQENTEAFF.

V gene TRBV30 combines with J gene TRBJ1-6; D gene ambiguous. Germline-derived CDR1 and CDR2 are GTSNPN and SVGIG (reference sequence). The CDR3 loop spans 14 amino acids. V was trimmed by 2 bases and J by 6 bases, leaving 11 bases between them. CDR3: CAWSSGLLNSPLHF. The CDR3 coding sequence is TGTGCCTGGAGTTCAGGCCTGCTTAATTCACCCCTCCACTTT.

This chain uses TRBV5-4 with TRBJ2-3; D remains ambiguous. The CDR3 is 16 amino acids. Germline CDR1 reads SGHNT; CDR2 reads YYREEE (reference sequence). V was trimmed by 1 base and J by 4 bases, leaving 16 bases between them. The CDR3 DNA sequence: TGTGCCAGCAGCTTGTCAGTCCTAGTAGGCGCAGATACGCAGTATTTT. Its protein product is CASSLSVLVGADTQYF.

V and J are TRBV6-6 and TRBJ1-2, with TRBD1 matching 7 bases. The length of the CDR3 is 15 residues. Germline V gives CDR1 MNHNY, CDR2 SVGAGI (reference sequence). V was clipped by 7 bases and J by 4 bases; unmatched bases: 12. The CDR3 reads CASTDTGDILYGYTF. The DNA of the CDR3 is TGTGCCAGCACCGACACAGGGGACATCCTCTATGGCTACACCTTC.

There are a few counts of this clone. The chain has TRBV28 and TRBJ1-2; a weak D match, TRBD1 (5 bases). V lost 1 base and J lost 7, with 16 bases in between. The CDR3 is made up of 15 amino acids. CDR1 is MDHEN and CDR2 is SYDVKM in the germline V gene. The DNA for the CDR3 is TGTGCCAGCAGTTTATCGCCAACAGGTACCGGTGGCTACACCTTC. It translates to CASSLSPTGTGGYTF.

This chain connects TRBV18 to TRBJ1-3; maybe TRBD1 (5 bases). The CDR3 sequence is 15 residues long. Trimming shortened V by 0 bases and J by 0 bases, and 6 bases separated the two germline ends. Germline lookup yields CDR1 KGHSH and CDR2 LQKENI. The CDR3 is CASSPPGGSGNTIYF. For the CDR3, the DNA is TGTGCCAGCTCACCACCGGGGGGCTCTGGAAACACCATATATTTT. The entire variable domain, with the rest obtained from reference TRBV18 and TRBJ1-3, is as follows: NAGVMQNPRHLVRRRGQEARLRCSPMKGHSHVYWYRQLPEEGLKFMVYLQKENIIDESGMPKERFSAEFPKEGPSILRIQQVVRGDSAAYFCASSPPGGSGNTIYFGEGSWLTVV.

The chain uses TRBV6-1 and TRBJ1-6; D ambiguous. This CDR3 comprises 14 residues. CDR1 is MNHNS and CDR2 is SASEGT in the germline V gene. V gave up 3 bases and J gave up 3 bases, with 6 bases separating them. CDR3 bases: TGTGCCAGCAGTGACCATCACTATAATTCACCCCTCCACTTT. Its protein is CASSDHHYNSPLHF.

This chain joins TRBV7-9 and TRBJ1-1; a possible D gene is TRBD1 (5 bases). CDR3 size: 14 residues. Deletions cut 1 base from V and 4 bases from J, with 10 bases between. Germline loops: CDR1 SEHNR, CDR2 FQNEAQ (reference sequence). CDR3 in DNA: TGTGCCAGCAGCTTAGAGCAGGGCATCACTGAAGCTTTCTTT. This codes for CASSLEQGITEAFF.